The 20 T cell receptor beta chains below all came from one sample that was sequenced in a study of cytomegalovirus exposure and HLA in healthy donors. Vbeta (60) and Jbeta (13) primers were used in the PCR. Some clones are missing from TCRdb's copy, which holds only in-frame ones; the method was immunoSEQ multiplex PCR. The sample gives under 200,000 clones, roughly 80% of which show up once; less than 2% is in the top ten. Sequencing was carried out using PBMCs. Source of these receptors: a man between 18 and 35 years old in good health and CMV-seronegative.

The table lists this clone with a count of one. The chain employs TRBV5-4 and TRBJ2-5, with D possibly being TRBD2 (5 bases). Trimming shortened V by 0 bases and J by 2 bases, and 14 bases separated the two germline ends. From germline, CDR1 is SGHNT and CDR2 YYREEE (reference sequence). The CDR3 runs 16 residues. The CDR3 nucleotides read TGTGCCAGCAGCTTGGCCGGGGTGGGAACTCAAGAGACCCAGTACTTC. This sequence encodes CASSLAGVGTQETQYF. The whole variable domain, filled in from reference TRBV5-4 and TRBJ2-5, reads ETGVTQSPTHLIKTRGQQVTLRCSSQSGHNTVSWYQQALGQGPQFIFQYYREEENGRGNFPPRFSGLQFPNYSSELNVNALELDDSALYLCASSLAGVGTQETQYFGPGTRLLVL.

This clone was observed a single time. The gene calls are TRBV7-9 and TRBJ2-3; TRBD1 is a possible D gene (5 bases). Trimming left V 4 bases short and J 5 bases short, with 22 bases between. CDR3 length equals 17 residues. In germline, CDR1 is SEHNR, CDR2 FQNEAQ (reference sequence). The CDR3 region is CASSSPSGPGQVDTQYF. Here the CDR3 DNA reads TGTGCCAGCAGCTCCCCCTCCGGTCCAGGGCAGGTAGATACGCAGTATTTT.

This chain connects TRBV7-9 to TRBJ1-1; D call uncertain. Germline values: CDR1 SEHNR, CDR2 FQNEAQ (reference sequence). This CDR3 is built from 13 residues. V lost 5 bases, J lost 7 bases, and 14 bases lay in between. The CDR3 loop reads CASSDVLGDEAFF. Written as DNA, the CDR3 is TGTGCCAGCAGCGACGTTTTGGGCGATGAAGCTTTCTTT.

This clone has a handful of counts. This chain uses TRBV6-1 with TRBJ2-5; 8 positions agree with TRBD1. The CDR3 totals 16 residues. V was clipped by 2 bases and J by 1 base; unmatched bases: 6. Germline V gives CDR1 MNHNS, CDR2 SASEGT. CDR3 loop: CASSESTGTGQETQYF. DNA of the CDR3: TGTGCCAGCAGTGAAAGTACGGGGACAGGCCAAGAGACCCAGTACTTC.

The chain recombines TRBV19 with TRBJ2-3, with D possibly matching TRBD1 (6 bases). This CDR3 contains 15 residues. In germline, CDR1 is LNHDA, CDR2 SQIVND (reference sequence). V was trimmed by 3 bases and J by 5 bases, leaving 15 bases between them. The DNA for the CDR3 is TGTGCCAGTAGTATCGCGGACAGTACGGGAGATACGCAGTATTTT. Translation: CASSIADSTGDTQYF.

CDR3 loop: CASSVEGRGGREKLFF. CDR3 DNA: TGTGCCAGCAGCGTAGAGGGGAGGGGAGGGCGCGAAAAACTGTTTTTT. The V gene is TRBV9, the J gene TRBJ1-4; TRBD1 is a possible D gene (5 bases). V lost 0 bases and J lost 8, with 17 bases in between. Germline V gene data show CDR1 as SGDLS and CDR2 as YYNGEE. The length of the CDR3 is 16 residues.

This clone was seen only once. The chain has TRBV5-1 and TRBJ2-1; 7 bases fit TRBD2. Germline assignment: CDR1 SGHRS and CDR2 YFSETQ. This CDR3 has 17 residues. With 2 bases clipped from V and 5 bases from J, the junction kept 13 bases outside the gene matches. CDR3: CASSFLSPLAADNEQFF. The DNA for the CDR3 is TGCGCCAGCAGCTTCCTTTCTCCGCTAGCGGCGGACAATGAGCAGTTCTTC.

Here the CDR3 reads CASSPSPDTYEQYF. The CDR3 DNA sequence: TGTGCCAGCAGTCCCTCCCCGGACACTTACGAGCAGTACTTC. J is TRBJ2-7 and V is TRBV6-5; possible D gene TRBD1, 5 bases. CDR3 length equals 14 residues. The V end lost 5 bases, the J end lost 4 bases, and 15 bases lay between the germline ends. Germline loops: CDR1 MNHEY, CDR2 SVGAGI.

The V gene is TRBV15, the J gene TRBJ1-1; unclear D gene. CDR3 length: 15 amino acids. The V and J ends lost 0 bases and 0 bases respectively, with 8 bases between them. Germline V lookup: CDR1 LNHNV, CDR2 YYDKDF (reference sequence). The CDR3 loop reads CATSRDRLMNTEAFF. For the CDR3, the DNA is TGTGCCACCAGCAGAGATAGATTGATGAACACTGAAGCTTTCTTT.

The chain has TRBV4-3 and TRBJ1-2; TRBD1 matches 10 bases. The germline V gene has CDR1 LGHNA and CDR2 YSLEER. Germline trimming cut 1 base from V and 2 bases from J; bases unmatched to any gene: 4. The CDR3 length is 16 residues. The CDR3 DNA reads as TGCGCCAGCAGCCAAGCCGGGACAGGGGAAAACTATGGCTACACCTTC. Translating gives CASSQAGTGENYGYTF.

With regard to this clone: The germline gene is not matched at one end of the junction; a read error may be the cause. V usage is TRBV7-9 and J usage is TRBJ2-7; TRBD2 aligns across 8 bases. The CDR3 spans 13 residues. Germline CDR1 SEHNR, CDR2 FQNEAQ (reference sequence). CDR3 bases: TGTTCCAGCGCGGGAGGAAACTCCTACGAGCAGTACTTC. Its protein is CSSAGGNSYEQYF.

The chain joins TRBV5-6 to TRBJ1-5; 7 bases line up with TRBD1. The germline V gene has CDR1 SGHDT and CDR2 YYEEEE. The junction had 4 bases not matched to a gene; V was cut back by 1 base and J by 6 bases. The CDR3 length is 14 residues. The CDR3 protein is CASSLLSGGQPQHF. DNA of the CDR3: TGTGCCAGCAGCTTGTTGTCAGGGGGTCAGCCCCAGCATTTT.

The genes are TRBV15 and TRBJ2-7; TRBD2 matches at 11 bases. CDR3 length: 14 residues. The V gene's germline CDR1 is LNHNV and CDR2 YYDKDF (reference sequence). V shed 5 bases and J 6 bases; nucleotides not matched to a gene: 6. The CDR3 loop reads CATSVLAGVVEQYF. CDR3 DNA: TGTGCCACCAGCGTACTAGCGGGAGTCGTCGAGCAGTACTTC.

The CDR3 DNA follows: TGTGCCAGCACCCTTTACTCCGGGACAGAGGACAATGAGCAGTTCTTC. This translates into CASTLYSGTEDNEQFF. The chain links TRBV27 to TRBJ2-1; 7 nucleotides line up with TRBD1. V dropped 7 bases and J dropped 5; count of bases not matched to a gene: 14. Germline CDR1 reads MNHEY; CDR2 reads SMNVEV (reference sequence). There are 16 residues in the CDR3.

The chain carries TRBV7-2 and TRBJ1-1; 9 nucleotides match TRBD1. CDR3 size: 14 residues. The germline CDR1 and CDR2 sequences are SGHTA and FQGNSA. J gave up 9 bases and V 5 bases, and 10 bases lay outside the gene matches. DNA of the CDR3: TGTGCCAGCAGCCTCCATCAAGGACAGGGGAAAGCTTTCTTT. This translates into CASSLHQGQGKAFF.

The genes are TRBV7-9 and TRBJ1-4; maybe TRBD1 (6 bases). Trimming pared 4 bases from V and 8 bases from J, leaving 14 bases between. The CDR3 has 14 amino acids. CDR1 and CDR2 (germline): SEHNR, FQNEAQ (reference sequence). The CDR3 DNA is TGTGCCAGCAGCTCACGGGACAACGGCGAAAAACTGTTTTTT. This gives the protein CASSSRDNGEKLFF.

This chain connects TRBV7-3 to TRBJ1-2; D possibly corresponds to TRBD1 (5 bases). V was pared by 5 bases and J by 14 bases, with 21 bases between. This CDR3 has 13 residues. Per germline, CDR1 SGHTA and CDR2 FQGTGA. The CDR3 nucleotides are TGTGCCAGCAGCACATATAACGGGGGGGACTTGACCTTC. Protein product: CASSTYNGGDLTF.

This clone was counted once. The chain uses TRBV27 and TRBJ1-6, with 7 bases that match TRBD1. This CDR3 region has 14 residues. Trimming removed 3 bases from V and 7 bases from J; junction bases left unmatched: 3. The V gene's germline CDR1 is MNHEY and CDR2 SMNVEV (reference sequence). CDR3 bases: TGTGCCAGCAGTTTCAGGGACAGAAATTCACCCCTCCACTTT. It codes for CASSFRDRNSPLHF.

The chain combines TRBV11-2 with TRBJ1-3; weak D call: TRBD1 (6 bases). V dropped 2 bases and J dropped 5 bases, with 13 bases sitting between them. Germline assignment: CDR1 SGHAT and CDR2 FQNNGV. The CDR3 length is 15 residues. CDR3 amino acids: CASSLPGTSRNTIYF. The CDR3 DNA reads as TGTGCCAGCAGCTTACCCGGGACATCAAGAAACACCATATATTTT.

This sequence joins TRBV7-2 and TRBJ2-2; D might be TRBD1 (5 bases). V shed 7 bases and J shed 8 bases, with 14 bases lying between them. Germline loops: CDR1 SGHTA, CDR2 FQGNSA. The CDR3 contains 13 residues. The CDR3 loop is CASMIGAKGELFF. The CDR3 bases are TGTGCCAGCATGATAGGGGCGAAGGGGGAGCTGTTTTTT.